Shown below are 23 T cell receptor beta chains from a single sample sequenced in a study of blood T cell repertoires in COVID-19. Clones were sequenced by immunoSEQ multiplex PCR, and TCRdb holds only the in-frame ones, with some missing. The sample shows about 97,000 clones, approximately 87% of them seen only once. The sample comprised peripheral blood. All receptors derive from a human donor in a cohort sampled during active COVID-19.

This clone came up once. The chain carries TRBV18 and TRBJ2-7; tentatively, D is TRBD1 (6 bases). The germline gives CDR1 KGHSH, CDR2 LQKENI. V was pared by 2 bases and J by 2 bases, with 10 bases between. The CDR3 contains 14 residues. The CDR3 DNA sequence: TGTGCCAGCTCACCAAGTCAGGGGACCTACGAGCAGTACTTC. Amino acid sequence: CASSPSQGTYEQYF. Drawing the rest from reference TRBV18 and TRBJ2-7, the complete variable domain is NAGVMQNPRHLVRRRGQEARLRCSPMKGHSHVYWYRQLPEEGLKFMVYLQKENIIDESGMPKERFSAEFPKEGPSILRIQQVVRGDSAAYFCASSPSQGTYEQYFGPGTRLTVT.

This chain links TRBV3-1 (or the pseudogene TRBV3-2) with TRBJ1-1, with 7 bases matching TRBD1. Germline CDR1 LGHDT, CDR2 YNNKEL (reference sequence). The CDR3 is 14 residues long. Trimming at V came to 3 bases and at J to 4 bases, leaving 5 bases not matched to a gene. The CDR3 coding sequence is TGTGCCAGCAGCCAGGGCACAGGGGTCACTGAAGCTTTCTTT. Residues: CASSQGTGVTEAFF.

V gene TRBV19 combines with J gene TRBJ2-7; TRBD1 is a possible D gene (6 bases). With 0 bases removed from V and 2 bases from J, the gap between germline ends came to 23 bases. The CDR3 is 19 residues long. CDR1 is LNHDA, CDR2 SQIVND, per germline (reference sequence). The CDR3, as DNA: TGTGCCAGTAGTATAGATATCGGGCAGGGACACAGCCGAACCTACGAGCAGTACTTC. Amino acid sequence: CASSIDIGQGHSRTYEQYF.

The rearrangement joins TRBV19 to TRBJ1-6, with 7 nucleotides matching TRBD1. Germline V lookup: CDR1 LNHDA, CDR2 SQIVND (reference sequence). The CDR3 contains 16 residues. J gave up 2 bases and V 7 bases, and 8 bases lay outside the gene matches. CDR3 sequence: CASTPGDRTYNSPLHF. The CDR3 DNA reads as TGTGCCAGTACCCCTGGGGACAGAACCTATAATTCACCCCTCCACTTT.

The chain joins TRBV5-4 to TRBJ1-5; a weak D match, TRBD1 (5 bases). Per germline, CDR1 SGHNT and CDR2 YYREEE (reference sequence). Trimming removed 7 bases at V and 7 bases at J, with 15 bases between. The CDR3 is 13 residues long. In nucleotides, the CDR3 is TGTGCCAGCGGGAATGGGGCAGGACAGCCCCAGCATTTT. Its protein is CASGNGAGQPQHF. The entire variable domain, with the rest obtained from reference TRBV5-4 and TRBJ1-5, is as follows: ETGVTQSPTHLIKTRGQQVTLRCSSQSGHNTVSWYQQALGQGPQFIFQYYREEENGRGNFPPRFSGLQFPNYSSELNVNALELDDSALYLCASGNGAGQPQHFGDGTRLSIL.

The chain is built from TRBV13 and TRBJ1-6; no definite D call. The CDR3 consists of 20 residues. V was trimmed by 2 bases and J by 0 bases, leaving 20 bases between them. In germline, CDR1 is PRHDT, CDR2 FYEKMQ (reference sequence). CDR3 sequence: CASSLLSGQEDPSYNSPLHF. Here the CDR3 DNA reads TGTGCCAGCAGCTTATTATCCGGGCAGGAGGACCCCTCCTATAATTCACCCCTCCACTTT.

In DNA, the CDR3 is TGTGCCAGTAGTATTGGGCAGGGAATATTCAAAAACATTCAGTACTTC. This sequence encodes CASSIGQGIFKNIQYF. This chain links TRBV19 with TRBJ2-4; D may be TRBD1 (5 bases). Germline values: CDR1 LNHDA, CDR2 SQIVND (reference sequence). The CDR3 sequence is 16 residues long. The V end lost 3 bases, the J end lost 3 bases, and 15 bases lay between the germline ends.

Comment on this clone: The junction and the germline gene differ at one end; a read error may be behind it. This chain uses TRBV6-2 or TRBV6-3 with TRBJ1-2; TRBD1 agrees at 7 bases. Germline CDR1 and CDR2: MNHEY and SVGEGT. The CDR3 runs 13 residues. CDR3 amino acids: CASSPLNPGQCLF. CDR3 sequence (DNA): TGTGCCAGCAGTCCACTGAACCCGGGACAGTGCCTCTTC.

This clone was recorded only once. The chain joins TRBV11-2 to TRBJ1-2; 9 bases align to TRBD1. The CDR3 spans 14 residues. Germline V gene data show CDR1 as SGHAT and CDR2 as FQNNGV. J lost 2 bases, V lost 10 bases, and 8 bases had no gene match. The CDR3 protein is CATNNRGPNYGYTF. DNA for the CDR3: TGTGCCACCAATAACAGGGGGCCAAACTATGGCTACACCTTC.

The chain joins TRBV28 to TRBJ1-2, with no clear D. Germline V gene lookup returns CDR1 MDHEN and CDR2 SYDVKM. This CDR3 is 12 amino acids long. Trimming shortened V by 1 base and J by 8 bases, and 8 bases separated the two germline ends. For the CDR3, the DNA is TGTGCCAGCAGTTTATCCGGGTTAGGCTACACCTTC. It specifies CASSLSGLGYTF.

The rearrangement uses TRBV11-2 and TRBJ2-3; 9 positions match TRBD2. Germline loops: CDR1 SGHAT, CDR2 FQNNGV. The CDR3 is 17 residues long. V lost 5 bases and J lost 7; bases outside the gene matches: 16. CDR3 DNA: TGTGCCAGCAGCCCATTAAAAGGGGGCGGGGGGGCGCATACGCAGTATTTT. Encoded protein: CASSPLKGGGGAHTQYF.

This chain connects TRBV5-4 to TRBJ2-7, with 11 bases identical to TRBD2. Germline CDR1 and CDR2: SGHNT and YYREEE (reference sequence). This CDR3 contains 15 residues. V shed 4 bases and J 5 bases; nucleotides not matched to a gene: 8. CDR3 in amino acids: CASSPPTSGMNEQYF. The DNA for the CDR3 is TGTGCCAGCAGCCCACCGACTAGCGGGATGAACGAGCAGTACTTC.

The V gene is TRBV6-6, the J gene TRBJ2-7; D call uncertain. The length of the CDR3 is 14 residues. Germline V gene lookup returns CDR1 MNHNY and CDR2 SVGAGI (reference sequence). V lost 6 bases and J lost 2, with 14 bases in between. The DNA of the CDR3 is TGTGCCAGCAGGCCAGCAGAGAGGACCTACGAGCAGTACTTC. Encoded protein: CASRPAERTYEQYF.

V is TRBV19 and J is TRBJ2-2; 7 bases are a match to TRBD2. The CDR3 is made up of 16 amino acids. J gave up 7 bases and V 0 bases, and 8 bases lay outside the gene matches. The V gene's germline CDR1 is LNHDA and CDR2 SQIVND (reference sequence). The CDR3 here is CASSIDREGSIGELFF. CDR3 coding DNA: TGTGCCAGTAGTATAGATAGGGAGGGGAGTATCGGGGAGCTGTTTTTT.

Only a few counts were recorded for this clone. V gene TRBV3-1 (or the pseudogene TRBV3-2) combines with J gene TRBJ2-2; 10 positions agree with TRBD2. The CDR3 loop spans 20 amino acids. The germline gives CDR1 LGHDT, CDR2 YNNKEL (reference sequence). Germline trimming cut 0 bases from V and 3 bases from J; bases unmatched to any gene: 13. The CDR3 region has the DNA TGTGCCAGCAGCCAAGATCTATTAAGCGGGAGGGCCGCATACACCGGGGAGCTGTTTTTT. Protein: CASSQDLLSGRAAYTGELFF.

The chain recombines TRBV7-2 with TRBJ1-2, with D uncertain. This CDR3 is 14 amino acids long. Trimming stripped 5 bases from V and 1 base from J, with 11 bases between. From germline, CDR1 is SGHTA and CDR2 FQGNSA. The CDR3 protein is CASSPRAVNYGYTF. CDR3 DNA sequence: TGTGCCAGCAGCCCGCGAGCGGTTAACTATGGCTACACCTTC.

The chain joins TRBV25-1 to TRBJ1-4; 8 bases agree with TRBD1. The V gene end was trimmed by 1 base and the J gene end by 3 bases; junction bases not matched to a gene: 7. The CDR3 is made up of 17 amino acids. Germline CDR1 is MGHDK and CDR2 is SYGVNS. CDR3: CASSELRTGRANEKLFF. Here the CDR3 DNA reads TGTGCCAGCAGTGAATTAAGGACAGGGAGGGCTAATGAAAAACTGTTTTTT.

The CDR3 here is CASSRRDQETQYF. DNA of the CDR3: TGTGCCAGCAGCCGGAGGGACCAAGAGACCCAGTACTTC. V usage is TRBV7-2 and J usage is TRBJ2-5, with D tentatively TRBD2 (6 bases). Germline V gene lookup returns CDR1 SGHTA and CDR2 FQGNSA. The CDR3 runs to 13 residues. V gave up 5 bases and J gave up 0 bases, with 7 bases separating them.

A remark on this clone: The junction departs from the called germline gene at one end, perhaps through a read error. The chain couples TRBV7-7 to TRBJ2-6; maybe TRBD1 (6 bases). Looked up from germline, CDR1 is SSHAT and CDR2 is FNYEAQ (reference sequence). The CDR3 length is 18 residues. This CDR3 reads CASSLGALSPSGANVLTF. CDR3 DNA: TGTGCTAGCAGCTTGGGGGCCCTCTCGCCCTCTGGGGCCAACGTCCTGACTTTC.

J is TRBJ2-2 and V is TRBV5-4, with 11 positions matching TRBD2. The CDR3 covers 17 residues. Per germline, CDR1 SGHNT and CDR2 YYREEE (reference sequence). The V gene end was trimmed by 3 bases and the J gene end by 7 bases; junction bases not matched to a gene: 11. CDR3 coding DNA: TGTGCCAGCAGCTCAATAGCGGGAGGGCCCGGGAACGGGGAGCTGTTTTTT. It codes for CASSSIAGGPGNGELFF.

This clone was counted a few times. The J gene is TRBJ2-7, the V gene TRBV5-4; possibly TRBD2 for D (6 bases). Per germline, CDR1 SGHNT and CDR2 YYREEE (reference sequence). The CDR3 contains 14 residues. The germline V and J ends were trimmed by 5 bases and 4 bases, with 16 bases remaining between them. The chain's CDR3 is CASSPSGLAYEQYF. In DNA form, the CDR3 reads TGTGCCAGCAGTCCAAGCGGGCTAGCGTACGAGCAGTACTTC.

CDR3 nucleotides: TGTGCCAGCAGTTTATTGGACAGGGGTCTGGCTAACTATGGCTACACCTTC. This encodes CASSLLDRGLANYGYTF. The chain uses TRBV27 and TRBJ1-2; TRBD1 matches at 9 bases. CDR1 MNHEY and CDR2 SMNVEV come from the germline V gene (reference sequence). The CDR3 contains 17 residues. The J segment lost 0 bases and the V segment lost 1 base, leaving 6 bases of the junction unmatched.

The rearrangement links TRBV11-2 to TRBJ1-1; 8 bases are shared with TRBD1. Trimming took 5 bases from V and 4 from J; bases not matched to a gene: 3. The CDR3 sequence is 13 residues long. Germline V CDR1 and CDR2: SGHAT, FQNNGV. Written as DNA, the CDR3 is TGTGCCAGCAGCATCCAGGGGGCCACTGAAGCTTTCTTT. Its translation: CASSIQGATEAFF.